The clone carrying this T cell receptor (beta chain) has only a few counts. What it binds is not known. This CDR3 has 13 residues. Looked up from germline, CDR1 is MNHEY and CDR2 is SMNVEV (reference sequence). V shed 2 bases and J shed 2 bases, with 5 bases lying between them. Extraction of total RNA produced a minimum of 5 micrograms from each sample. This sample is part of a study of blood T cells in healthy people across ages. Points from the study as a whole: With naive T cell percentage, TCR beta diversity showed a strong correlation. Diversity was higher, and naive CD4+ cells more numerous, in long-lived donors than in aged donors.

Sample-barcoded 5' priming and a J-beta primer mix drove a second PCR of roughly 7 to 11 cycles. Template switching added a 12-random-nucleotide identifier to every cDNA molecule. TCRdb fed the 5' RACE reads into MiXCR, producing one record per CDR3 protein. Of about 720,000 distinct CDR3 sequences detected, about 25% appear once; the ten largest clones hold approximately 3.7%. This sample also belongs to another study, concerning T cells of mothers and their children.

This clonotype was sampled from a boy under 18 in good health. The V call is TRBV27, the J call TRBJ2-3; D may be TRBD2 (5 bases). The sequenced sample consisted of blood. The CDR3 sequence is CASSLGLTDTQYF. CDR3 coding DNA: TGTGCCAGCAGTTTAGGACTCACAGATACGCAGTATTTT.